One and the same sample provided the 27 T cell receptor beta chains below, sequenced in a study of neurological immune-mediated disorders. TCRdb analysed the 5' RACE reads with MiXCR anew, one entry per CDR3 protein. This table has tens of thousands of distinct CDR3 sequences, over 15% appearing once. Sequencing was performed on PBMCs. The receptors stem from a woman aged 40 to 49 in good health.

This clonotype was seen many times. V gene TRBV7-9 combines with J gene TRBJ1-3; no clear D gene. The CDR3 length is 15 residues. The germline V gene has CDR1 SEHNR and CDR2 FQNEAQ (reference sequence). V lost 2 bases to trimming and J lost 2 bases, with 10 bases between them. This chain's CDR3 is CASSLRVGPGNTIYF. The CDR3 nucleotides read TGTGCCAGCAGCTTAAGGGTCGGTCCTGGAAACACCATATATTTT.

This clonotype came up many times. The chain recombines TRBV7-2 with TRBJ2-4; 9 nucleotides agree with TRBD1. Unmatched junction bases numbered 7, after V lost 2 bases and J lost 8 bases. The CDR3 loop spans 15 amino acids. CDR1 and CDR2 from the germline V gene are SGHTA and FQGNSA. The CDR3 DNA reads TGTGCCAGCAGCTTAATCCCACAGGGGGCTGACATTCAGTACTTC. Translation: CASSLIPQGADIQYF.

In its sample, this clonotype was seen many times. The J gene is TRBJ1-3, the V gene TRBV12-3 or TRBV12-4; D is ambiguous. V shed 4 bases and J shed 7 bases, with 11 bases lying between them. The CDR3 is made up of 13 amino acids. CDR3 sequence (DNA): TGTGCCAGCAGTTCCTCCCCCGGGAACACCATATATTTT. As protein: CASSSSPGNTIYF.

This clonotype was found many times. The chain employs TRBV9 and TRBJ2-3; TRBD1 matches at 9 bases. The CDR3 loop spans 18 amino acids. Germline CDR1 and CDR2: SGDLS and YYNGEE. V trimming: 0 bases; J trimming: 4 bases; junction bases outside the gene matches: 12. The CDR3 DNA sequence: TGTGCCAGCAGCGTAGGGGGGCCGGGACAGGGAATTTCAGATACGCAGTATTTT. This translates into CASSVGGPGQGISDTQYF.

This clonotype was counted at least ten times. The chain is built from TRBV10-3 and TRBJ1-2, with D possibly TRBD1 on 5 matching bases. Germline CDR1 and CDR2: ENHRY and SYGVKD. Trimming stripped 3 bases from V and 6 bases from J, with 11 bases between. The CDR3 length is 13 residues. The chain's CDR3 is CAISDRDGHGYTF. The DNA for the CDR3 is TGTGCCATCAGTGACCGGGACGGGCATGGCTACACCTTC.

This clonotype has at least ten counts. This chain joins TRBV5-5 and TRBJ1-3; TRBD1 is a possible D gene (5 bases). Germline lookup yields CDR1 SGHKS and CDR2 YYEKEE (reference sequence). The CDR3 is 19 amino acids. V was trimmed by 0 bases and J by 0 bases, leaving 19 bases between them. CDR3 bases: TGTGCCAGCAGCTTGGTACCTGGGGCAGGGAGATCCTCTGGAAACACCATATATTTT. Encoded protein: CASSLVPGAGRSSGNTIYF.

The chain has TRBV9 and TRBJ2-2; D is unresolved. CDR3 size: 13 residues. With 0 bases removed from V and 5 bases from J, the gap between germline ends came to 5 bases. Germline-derived CDR1 and CDR2 are SGDLS and YYNGEE. CDR3 nucleotides: TGTGCCAGCAGCGTAGCCCCAACCGGGGAGCTGTTTTTT. It specifies CASSVAPTGELFF.

At least ten counts were recorded for this clonotype. This chain joins TRBV2 and TRBJ2-5; 10 positions agree with TRBD2. J gave up 3 bases and V 4 bases, and 5 bases lay outside the gene matches. This CDR3 has 15 residues. From germline, CDR1 is SNHLY and CDR2 FYNNEI. The DNA for the CDR3 is TGTGCCAGCAGTGCAAGCGGGGGGGCCGAAGAGACCCAGTACTTC. Its translation is CASSASGGAEETQYF.

This clonotype was seen ten or more times. The chain recombines TRBV5-1 with TRBJ2-5; 9 bases fit TRBD2. The V and J ends lost 4 bases and 1 base, in that order; junction bases with no gene match: 5. This CDR3 is built from 15 residues. CDR1 is SGHRS and CDR2 is YFSETQ in the germline V gene. DNA of the CDR3: TGCGCCAGCAGCCGGAGCGGGGGGACCCAAGAGACCCAGTACTTC. Protein product: CASSRSGGTQETQYF.

This clonotype was observed many times. The chain is built from TRBV4-1 and TRBJ2-5; possible D gene TRBD2, 5 bases. Trimming removed 4 bases from V and 7 bases from J, with 10 bases in between. Germline values: CDR1 MGHRA, CDR2 YSYEKL. The length of the CDR3 is 12 residues. CDR3 coding DNA: TGCGCCAGCAGCCGCCCTAGCCCGACCCAGTACTTC. The encoded protein is CASSRPSPTQYF.

In its sample, this clonotype was seen many times. The genes are TRBV2 and TRBJ1-2; no firm D call. The germline gives CDR1 SNHLY, CDR2 FYNNEI. Deletions cut 3 bases from V and 4 bases from J, with 12 bases between. CDR3 length: 14 residues. CDR3 bases: TGTGCCAGCAGTGATCTCAGAGCGACCTATGGCTACACCTTC. Translating gives CASSDLRATYGYTF.

About this clonotype: Just one base apart from a much larger clone, this may be a read error. V is TRBV5-5 and J is TRBJ2-7; no reliable D call. This CDR3 spans 14 amino acids. CDR1 is SGHKS, CDR2 YYEKEE, per germline (reference sequence). The CDR3 region is CVSSLAPSSYEQYF. CDR3 nucleotides: TGTGTCAGCAGCTTGGCCCCCAGCTCCTACGAGCAGTACTTC.

This clonotype was observed at least ten times. The chain links TRBV5-6 to TRBJ2-6; no clear D. The CDR3 length is 18 residues. Between the trimmed V and J ends, which lost 4 bases and 0 bases, there was a span of 17 bases. Germline-derived CDR1 and CDR2 are SGHDT and YYEEEE. CDR3 protein: CASSPLRPHSSGANVLTF. The CDR3 DNA is TGTGCCAGCAGCCCGTTAAGACCCCATTCCTCTGGGGCCAACGTCCTGACTTTC.

Many counts were recorded for this clonotype. This chain uses TRBV20-1 with TRBJ2-1; D possibly corresponds to TRBD1 (6 bases). This CDR3 has 12 residues. Deletions cut 4 bases from V and 7 bases from J, with 11 bases between. The germline V gene encodes CDR1 DFQATT and CDR2 SNEGSKA (reference sequence). The DNA of the CDR3 is TGCAGTGCTAATGGGGGCGCGAATGAGCAGTTCTTC. Translation gives CSANGGANEQFF.

This clonotype came up many times. CDR3 bases: TGTGCCAGCAGCCTCCCGGGGGAGACCCAGTACTTC. Protein: CASSLPGETQYF. The chain uses TRBV7-2 and TRBJ2-5; the D gene is possibly TRBD2 (5 bases). Germline CDR1 and CDR2: SGHTA and FQGNSA. With 5 bases removed from V and 5 bases from J, the gap between germline ends came to 9 bases. The length of the CDR3 is 12 residues.

This clonotype was seen ten or more times. V usage is TRBV5-1 and J usage is TRBJ2-6; the D is unclear. V was shortened by 0 bases and J by 1 base, with 5 bases between the two germline ends. The length of the CDR3 is 15 residues. Germline lookup yields CDR1 SGHRS and CDR2 YFSETQ. The CDR3 here is CASSLEQSGANVLTF. CDR3 DNA: TGCGCCAGCAGCTTGGAGCAGTCTGGGGCCAACGTCCTGACTTTC. The full variable domain, rest sourced from reference TRBV5-1 and TRBJ2-6, is KAGVTQTPRYLIKTRGQQVTLSCSPISGHRSVSWYQQTPGQGLQFLFEYFSETQRNKGNFPGRFSGRQFSNSRSEMNVSTLELGDSALYLCASSLEQSGANVLTFGAGSRLTVL.

This clonotype was seen at least ten times. The chain uses TRBV6-5 and TRBJ1-2, with a possible D match to TRBD1 (6 bases). The CDR3 is made up of 15 amino acids. Looked up from germline, CDR1 is MNHEY and CDR2 is SVGAGI. V was clipped by 5 bases and J by 4 bases, with 17 bases between them. The CDR3 nucleotides read TGTGCCAGCAGTCCCTCTCTAGGGGGGGGCTATGGCTACACCTTC. Amino acid sequence: CASSPSLGGGYGYTF.

This clonotype was recorded at least ten times. V gene TRBV29-1 combines with J gene TRBJ2-2; D may match TRBD1 or TRBD2 (5 bases each). The length of the CDR3 is 14 residues. Trimming removed 6 bases at V and 2 bases at J, with 13 bases between. CDR1 and CDR2 (germline): SQVTM, ANQGSEA. CDR3 loop: CSVRGSINTGELFF. The CDR3 nucleotides are TGCAGCGTGAGGGGCAGCATCAACACCGGGGAGCTGTTTTTT.

The rearrangement joins TRBV5-1 to TRBJ1-2, with 7 bases fitting TRBD1. Per germline, CDR1 SGHRS and CDR2 YFSETQ. Trimming cost V 2 bases and J 0 bases; bases outside gene matches: 4. The CDR3 covers 15 residues. As DNA, the CDR3 is TGCGCCAGCAGCTTTACAGGGGCCGCTAACTATGGCTACACCTTC. Protein sequence: CASSFTGAANYGYTF.

This clonotype came up many times. This chain joins TRBV6-2 or TRBV6-3 and TRBJ1-1; D is unresolved. CDR3 length: 15 residues. Germline assignment: CDR1 MNHEY and CDR2 SVGEGT. V shed 3 bases and J shed 6 bases, with 17 bases lying between them. CDR3 DNA: TGTGCCAGCAGTTATGTAGCGGGGAGCGGAGCTGAAGCTTTCTTT. Amino acid sequence: CASSYVAGSGAEAFF.

This clonotype was detected many times. J is TRBJ2-5 and V is TRBV18, with a possible D match to TRBD2 (6 bases). This CDR3 is built from 13 residues. V lost 3 bases and J 1 base, leaving 6 bases between the germline ends. Germline V gene sequence: CDR1 KGHSH, CDR2 LQKENI. CDR3 DNA: TGTGCCAGCTCACCGACTAGCCAAGAGACCCAGTACTTC. As protein: CASSPTSQETQYF.

Ten or more counts support this clonotype. The chain employs TRBV18 and TRBJ2-5, with D perhaps given as TRBD1 or TRBD2 (6 bases each). From germline, CDR1 is KGHSH and CDR2 LQKENI. V was shortened by 3 bases and J by 1 base, with 9 bases between the two germline ends. The CDR3 loop spans 14 amino acids. This CDR3 reads CASSPRGLQETQYF. The CDR3 DNA reads as TGTGCCAGCTCACCCAGGGGACTCCAAGAGACCCAGTACTTC.

This clonotype was found many times. V and J are TRBV20-1 and TRBJ2-5; TRBD2 agrees at 12 bases. CDR3 length: 14 residues. CDR1 is DFQATT and CDR2 is SNEGSKA in the germline V gene (reference sequence). V gave up 4 bases and J gave up 5 bases; unmatched junction bases: 5. DNA of the CDR3: TGCAGTGCTAATCTAGCGGGGGGGTATGAGACCCAGTACTTC. Amino acids: CSANLAGGYETQYF.

There are many counts of this clonotype. The chain uses TRBV5-8 and TRBJ1-1; possibly TRBD1 for D (5 bases). The CDR3 consists of 14 residues. CDR1 and CDR2 (germline): SGHTS, YDEGEE. V dropped 0 bases and J dropped 2 bases, with 8 bases sitting between them. CDR3 DNA: TGTGCCAGCAGCTTGGCGGGACCTAACACTGAAGCTTTCTTT. The encoded protein is CASSLAGPNTEAFF.

The rearrangement joins TRBV6-1 to TRBJ1-3, with D possibly matching TRBD1 (5 bases). Trimming left V 6 bases short and J 4 bases short, with 19 bases between. There are 16 residues in the CDR3. Germline V gene data show CDR1 as MNHNS and CDR2 as SASEGT. The CDR3 spells CASRGVGALPGNTIYF. The DNA for the CDR3 is TGTGCCAGCAGGGGGGTAGGGGCCCTCCCGGGAAACACCATATATTTT.

This clonotype was counted ten times or more. The rearrangement joins TRBV5-1 to TRBJ1-2; the D gene is possibly TRBD1 (6 bases). The CDR3 runs to 14 residues. Germline values: CDR1 SGHRS, CDR2 YFSETQ. V was shortened by 4 bases and J by 8 bases, with 18 bases between the two germline ends. The CDR3, as DNA: TGCGCCAGCAGCCCGGACAGCTTTACGAGAGGCTACACCTTC. Translation: CASSPDSFTRGYTF.

Ten or more counts support this clonotype. This sequence is one base from a far larger clone and is likely a read error. This chain uses TRBV5-1 with TRBJ2-3, with D perhaps matching TRBD2 (5 bases). V gave up 2 bases and J gave up 1 base, with 5 bases separating them. This CDR3 is built from 13 residues. Germline V gives CDR1 SGHRS, CDR2 YFSETQ. The CDR3 nucleotides are TGCGCCAGCAGCTTCGGGGGCACAGATACGCAGTATTTT. It encodes CASSFGGTDTQYF.